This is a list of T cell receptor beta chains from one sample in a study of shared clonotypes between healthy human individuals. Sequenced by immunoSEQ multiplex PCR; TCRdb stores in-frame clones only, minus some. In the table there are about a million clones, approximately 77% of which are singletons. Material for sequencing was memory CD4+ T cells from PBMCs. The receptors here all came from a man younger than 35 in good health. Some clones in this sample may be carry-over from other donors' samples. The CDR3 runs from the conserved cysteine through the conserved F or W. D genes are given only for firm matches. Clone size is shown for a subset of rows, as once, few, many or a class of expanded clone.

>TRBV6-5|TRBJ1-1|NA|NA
TGTGCCAGCGTCGACGGTAAGAACACTGAAGCTTTCTTT
CASVDGKNTEAFF
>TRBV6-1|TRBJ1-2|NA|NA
TGTGCCAGCAGTAATAGTTTGACAGCTAACTATGGCTACACCTTC
CASSNSLTANYGYTF
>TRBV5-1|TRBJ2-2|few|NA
TGCGCCAGCAGCTTGGCCGGGGGTCCAGACGGCGGGGAGCTGTTTTTT
CASSLAGGPDGGELFF
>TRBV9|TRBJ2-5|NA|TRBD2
TGTGCCAGCAGCCCGGGGGCTAGCGGGAGCCAAGAGACCCAGTACTTC
CASSPGASGSQETQYF
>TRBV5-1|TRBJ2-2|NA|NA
TGCGCCAGCAGCCCTATGGTTGGCGGGACGAACACCGGGGAGCTGTTTTTT
CASSPMVGGTNTGELFF
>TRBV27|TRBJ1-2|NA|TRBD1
TGTGCCAGCAGTTCCCTTAACGGACAGGGCGCCGCTAACTATGGCTACACCTTC
CASSSLNGQGAANYGYTF
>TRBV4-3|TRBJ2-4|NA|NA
TGCGCCAGCAGCCAAAGGCGTGAAAACATTCAGTACTTC
CASSQRRENIQYF
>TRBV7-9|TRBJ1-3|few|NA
TGTGCCAGCAGCTTAGTAGGGGCAGGCCCTGGAAACACCATATATTTT
CASSLVGAGPGNTIYF
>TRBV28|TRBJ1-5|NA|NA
TGTGCCAGCAGTTCGAACATGGTAAGACATCAGCCCCAGCATTTT
CASSSNMVRHQPQHF
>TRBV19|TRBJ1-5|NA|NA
TGTGCCAGTGCCACCACCCCCGGGCTGAGTCAGCCCCAGCATTTT
CASATTPGLSQPQHF
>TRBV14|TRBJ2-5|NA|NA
TGTGCCAGCAGCCAAGAGTGGGGCAGGGCCGGGAGCGAGACCCAGTACTTC
CASSQEWGRAGSETQYF
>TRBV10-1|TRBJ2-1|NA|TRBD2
TGCGCCAGCAGTGAGTCAGGAGCGGGAGGGCGCGAGCAGTTCTTC
CASSESGAGGREQFF
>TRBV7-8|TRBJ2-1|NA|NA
TGTGCCAGCAGCCATGAGCAGTTCTTC
CASSHEQFF
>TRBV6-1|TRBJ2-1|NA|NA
TGTGCCAGCAGGCTACTAGATCCCAATGAGCAGTTCTTC
CASRLLDPNEQFF
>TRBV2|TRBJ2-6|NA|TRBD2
TGTGCCAGCAGTGGGGGAGGGGCTGGGGCCAACGTCCTGACTTTC
CASSGGGAGANVLTF
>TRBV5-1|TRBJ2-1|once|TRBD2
TGCGCCAGCAGCCGGACTAGCGGGGCGCGGGAGCAGTTCTTC
CASSRTSGAREQFF
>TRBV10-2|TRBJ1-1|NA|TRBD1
TGCGCCAGCAGTGAGGGACAGGCCACTGAAGCTTTCTTT
CASSEGQATEAFF
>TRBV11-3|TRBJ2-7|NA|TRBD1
TGTGCCAACCCTTACAGGGGGGTATCCTACGAGCAGTACTTC
CANPYRGVSYEQYF